These T cell receptor beta chains were read from a single sample in a study of T cell repertoires in cytomegalovirus infection. Via MiXCR, TCRdb re-called the reads, giving one row per CDR3 protein. The repertoire consists of around 350,000 distinct CDR3 sequences, with around 18% occurring once and the leading ten covering roughly 8.7%. The sequenced sample was PBMCs. These receptors all stem from a human donor in good health (CMV status not recorded). Some clones in this sample may be carry-over from other donors' samples. The CDR3 runs from the conserved cysteine through the conserved F or W. The D gene is left open where the match is weak. Clone sizes are given selectively: once, few, many, or a class where the clone is expanded.

v_gene	d_gene	j_gene	abundance	CDR3nt	CDR3aa
TRBV7-9	NA	TRBJ2-1	NA	TGTGCCAGCAGACCAGAGGCGGCGGCTTACAATGAGCAGTTCTTC	CASRPEAAAYNEQFF
TRBV2	NA	TRBJ1-6	few	TGTGCCAGCAGTGTGATTGGTTTTAGGTATAATTCACCCCTCCACTTT	CASSVIGFRYNSPLHF
TRBV12-3/TRBV12-4	NA	TRBJ1-5	many	TGTGCCAGCACCGAGGGGTATCAGCCCCAGCATTTT	CASTEGYQPQHF
TRBV7-2	NA	TRBJ2-1	many	TGTGCCAGCAGCTTATATGGCTATAATGAGCAGTTCTTC	CASSLYGYNEQFF
TRBV10-3	NA	TRBJ2-1	once	TGTGCCATCAGTTTGGGGAATGAGCAGTTCTTC	CAISLGNEQFF
TRBV7-2	TRBD2	TRBJ2-3	many	TGTGCCAGCAGCTTAGCTAGCGGGAGAACAGATACGCAGTATTTT	CASSLASGRTDTQYF
TRBV6-6	NA	TRBJ2-6	NA	TGTGCCAGCAGTAGGGGGACCCTCGGGGCGAGGGCCAACGTCCTGACTTTC	CASSRGTLGARANVLTF
TRBV5-1	NA	TRBJ2-5	once	TGCGCCGGCAGCCTCGGGGAGACGTACCAAGAGACCCAGTACTTC	CAGSLGETYQETQYF
TRBV7-2	TRBD2	TRBJ2-5	many	TGTGCCAGCAGCTCCGGGGGGGCCCAAGAGACCCAGTACTTC	CASSSGGAQETQYF
TRBV7-2	NA	TRBJ2-1	many	TGTGCCAGCAGCCCCCTTAAGGGTCGCGACAATGAGCAGTTCTTC	CASSPLKGRDNEQFF
TRBV9	TRBD1	TRBJ2-7	NA	TGTGCCAGCAGCTCGGGACAGAACTACGAGCAGTACTTC	CASSSGQNYEQYF
TRBV7-8	NA	TRBJ1-1	many	TGTGCCAGCAGCCATAGGGACCGCAGAAGATGGACTGAAGCTTTCTTT	CASSHRDRRRWTEAFF
TRBV6-2/TRBV6-3	TRBD2	TRBJ2-2	NA	TGTGCCAGCACCAACCGGGGGACTAGCGCGAACACCGGGGAGCTGTTTTTT	CASTNRGTSANTGELFF
TRBV6-6	NA	TRBJ2-1	once	TGTGCCAGCAGTTACCCGCAGTCCTCCCACAATGAGCAGTTCTTC	CASSYPQSSHNEQFF
TRBV2	NA	TRBJ1-2	few	TGTGCCAGCAGTGAAGCAGGCCAAGGGGACTTTGGCTACACCTTC	CASSEAGQGDFGYTF
TRBV6-6	NA	TRBJ2-5	few	TGTGCCAGCAGTTTTCCGACTTCCTTC	CASSFPTSF
TRBV19	NA	TRBJ2-7	NA	TGTGCCAGTAGTCCAGGGGGACTTCCCTACGAGCAGTACTTC	CASSPGGLPYEQYF
TRBV20-1	TRBD1	TRBJ1-5	few	TGCAGTGCTAGAGATCCGATAGCAGGGGGATTCAATCAGCCCCAGCATTTT	CSARDPIAGGFNQPQHF
TRBV12-5	NA	TRBJ1-2	NA	TGTGCTAGTGGTTTTTCGACAATCGACTATGGCTACACCTTC	CASGFSTIDYGYTF
TRBV12-3/TRBV12-4	TRBD1	TRBJ1-1	NA	TGTGCCAGCAGCCGGGGACAGGAGGGCACTGAAGCTTTCTTT	CASSRGQEGTEAFF
TRBV7-2	NA	TRBJ1-1	few	TGTGCCAGCAGCCGGAGGTTAAACACTGAAGCTTTCTTT	CASSRRLNTEAFF
TRBV28	NA	TRBJ2-1	NA	TGTGCCAGCAGTTTGAGGACTACCACCTACAATGAGCAGTTCTTC	CASSLRTTTYNEQFF
TRBV7-9	NA	TRBJ2-1	many	TGTGCCAGCAGCTTAATCCCTAGCTTGGCGACCGAGCAGTTCTTC	CASSLIPSLATEQFF
TRBV7-2	TRBD2	TRBJ2-5	many	TGTGCCAGCAGCTTAGGTGTAGCGGGAGGGCCCGGAGAGACCCAGTACTTC	CASSLGVAGGPGETQYF
TRBV11-2	TRBD1	TRBJ2-2	NA	TGTGCCAGCAGCTTAGACGGTTTTCAGGGGGCCGGGGAGCTGTTTTTT	CASSLDGFQGAGELFF
TRBV7-9	NA	TRBJ2-5	few	TGTGCCAGCAGCTTATTCCCCGGAGGAAGGGAAGAGACCCAGTACTTC	CASSLFPGGREETQYF
TRBV5-1	TRBD1	TRBJ1-2	few	TGCGCCAGCAGCTTCCGACAGGGGGAGGAAGGCTACACCTTC	CASSFRQGEEGYTF